A single sample is the source of the 14 T cell receptor beta chains below, sequenced in a study of T-cell reconstitution after alpha-beta-depleted transplantation in children. Unique molecular identifiers were incorporated during preparation of the TCRbeta library. TCRdb fed the PCR reads into MiXCR, producing one record per CDR3 protein. The sample includes hundreds of thousands of distinct CDR3 sequences, approximately 12% of them seen just once. The sample was PBMCs from the stem cell graft donor, taken from the stem cell graft. The source of these receptors is a human donor who donated a stem cell graft to a child with combined immunodeficiency.

This clonotype was seen more than once but under ten times. This sequence joins TRBV29-1 and TRBJ2-7; 8 nucleotides line up with TRBD2. This CDR3 has 13 residues. Trimming removed 7 bases from V and 3 bases from J; junction bases left unmatched: 8. Germline V gives CDR1 SQVTM, CDR2 ANQGSEA. The CDR3 DNA follows: TGCAGCGCGGGAGCGGGAGTAGACTACGAGCAGTACTTC. Translating it yields CSAGAGVDYEQYF.

The V call is TRBV2, the J call TRBJ2-1; D possibly matches TRBD1 or TRBD2 (5 bases each). From germline, CDR1 is SNHLY and CDR2 FYNNEI. There are 15 residues in the CDR3. V dropped 4 bases and J dropped 0 bases, with 10 bases sitting between them. CDR3 in DNA: TGTGCCAGCAGTGCCGAGGGGTACTCCTACAATGAGCAGTTCTTC. The encoded protein is CASSAEGYSYNEQFF.

This clonotype was counted many times. This chain joins TRBV30 and TRBJ1-6; D may be TRBD1 (5 bases). The germline gives CDR1 GTSNPN, CDR2 SVGIG (reference sequence). V dropped 3 bases and J dropped 9 bases, with 15 bases sitting between them. There are 14 residues in the CDR3. The CDR3 bases are TGTGCCTGGAGCGCTCGGGGGTACGGTTCACCCCTCCACTTT. The encoded protein is CAWSARGYGSPLHF. The full variable domain, completed using reference TRBV30 and TRBJ1-6, is SQTIHQWPATLVQPVGSPLSLECTVEGTSNPNLYWYRQAAGRGLQLLFYSVGIGQISSEVPQNLSASRPQDRQFILSSKKLLLSDSGFYLCAWSARGYGSPLHFGNGTRLTVT.

For this clonotype: Being one base from a much bigger clone, this may be a read error. V gene TRBV10-3 combines with J gene TRBJ2-7; D is possibly TRBD1 or TRBD2 (6 bases each). Germline V gene sequence: CDR1 ENHRY, CDR2 SYGVKD. The CDR3 has 13 residues. CDR3 residues: CSISEGGGYEQYF. As DNA, the CDR3 is TGTTCCATCAGTGAGGGGGGAGGCTACGAGCAGTACTTC.

At least ten counts were recorded for this clonotype. V is TRBV6-1 and J is TRBJ2-7; 11 bases fit TRBD2. V lost 6 bases to trimming and J lost 3 bases; unmatched junction nucleotides: 7. Germline V gene lookup returns CDR1 MNHNS and CDR2 SASEGT. The CDR3 spans 15 residues. In DNA form, the CDR3 reads TGTGCCAGCAGCCAGACCGGGACTAGCGGCTACGAGCAGTACTTC. Amino acids: CASSQTGTSGYEQYF.

This chain uses TRBV9 with TRBJ2-7; 7 nucleotides line up with TRBD1. V trimming: 0 bases; J trimming: 6 bases; junction bases outside the gene matches: 3. Germline V gives CDR1 SGDLS, CDR2 YYNGEE. The length of the CDR3 is 13 residues. The CDR3 sequence: CASSVEWTGEQYF. The CDR3 bases are TGTGCCAGCAGCGTAGAGTGGACAGGCGAGCAGTACTTC.

This clonotype was seen repeatedly, ten times or more. V is TRBV6-1 and J is TRBJ2-3, with 9 bases fitting TRBD2. V was pared by 7 bases and J by 2 bases, with 4 bases of the junction left unmatched. The CDR3 length is 14 residues. CDR1 and CDR2 from the germline V gene are MNHNS and SASEGT. CDR3 sequence reads: CASNERGDTDTQYF. The CDR3 bases are TGTGCCAGCAACGAGCGGGGGGACACAGATACGCAGTATTTT.

At least ten counts were recorded for this clonotype. The chain has TRBV7-9 and TRBJ2-3; 11 nucleotides line up with TRBD2. From germline, CDR1 is SEHNR and CDR2 FQNEAQ (reference sequence). The CDR3 is made up of 16 amino acids. V shed 4 bases and J 7 bases; nucleotides not matched to a gene: 10. CDR3 sequence (DNA): TGTGCCAGCAGCTCATTACTAGCGGGGGTAACATATACGCAGTATTTT. This codes for CASSSLLAGVTYTQYF.

This clonotype was seen a handful of times. The chain couples TRBV5-1 to TRBJ2-1; TRBD2 matches 11 bases. CDR1 SGHRS and CDR2 YFSETQ come from the germline V gene. The CDR3 runs 18 residues. After removal of 1 base from V and 6 bases from J, the junction contained 12 bases not matched to a gene. The CDR3 DNA reads TGCGCCAGCAGCTTGTTTCTAGCGGGGGGCGGGGATTTCAATGAGCAGTTCTTC. Its protein product is CASSLFLAGGGDFNEQFF.

This clonotype has only a few counts. This chain connects TRBV28 to TRBJ1-1; D is unclear. V lost 2 bases and J 2 bases, leaving 9 bases between the germline ends. This CDR3 comprises 14 residues. CDR1 and CDR2 from the germline V gene are MDHEN and SYDVKM. CDR3 loop: CASSLTARNTEAFF. The CDR3 bases are TGTGCCAGCAGTTTAACAGCTCGAAACACTGAAGCTTTCTTT. Based on the CDR3 plus reference TRBV28 and TRBJ1-1, the full variable domain is DVKVTQSSRYLVKRTGEKVFLECVQDMDHENMFWYRQDPGLGLRLIYFSYDVKMKEKGDIPEGYSVSREKKERFSLILESASTNQTSMYLCASSLTARNTEAFFGQGTRLTVV.

This clonotype was picked up many times. This chain uses TRBV12-3 or TRBV12-4 with TRBJ2-1; tentatively, D is TRBD1 (6 bases). The germline V and J ends were trimmed by 6 bases and 7 bases, with 10 bases remaining between them. The length of the CDR3 is 12 residues. The CDR3 DNA reads as TGTGCCAGCAGCTATGGGACAAATGAGCAGTTCTTC. Its translation: CASSYGTNEQFF.

Worth noting for this clonotype: A much more abundant neighbour one base away suggests this may be a read error. V usage is TRBV10-3 and J usage is TRBJ1-1; TRBD1 agrees at 7 bases. Germline CDR1 ENHRY, CDR2 SYGVKD. The CDR3 covers 15 residues. V dropped 8 bases and J dropped 1; count of bases not matched to a gene: 10. Here the CDR3 reads CAIGETGSSNTEAFF. CDR3 DNA: TGTGCCATCGGGGAGACAGGGTCCTCGAACACTGAAGCTTTCTTT.

Ten or more counts support this clonotype. The chain employs TRBV4-3 and TRBJ2-1; 8 bases match TRBD1. V shed 0 bases, J shed 10 bases, and the junction held 14 bases outside the gene matches. The CDR3 runs to 17 residues. The germline CDR1 and CDR2 sequences are LGHNA and YSLEER. CDR3 sequence: CASSQDYSPDRGQEQFF. CDR3 coding DNA: TGCGCCAGCAGCCAAGATTATTCACCCGACAGGGGACAGGAGCAGTTCTTC.

The J gene is TRBJ2-7, the V gene TRBV28; the D is unclear. V lost 7 bases, J lost 0 bases, and 10 bases lay in between. Germline-derived CDR1 and CDR2 are MDHEN and SYDVKM. The CDR3 runs to 13 residues. The CDR3 bases are TGTGCCAGCAACCAGGTGAACTCCTACGAGCAGTACTTC. Protein product: CASNQVNSYEQYF. Complete variable domain (other parts from reference TRBV28 and TRBJ2-7): DVKVTQSSRYLVKRTGEKVFLECVQDMDHENMFWYRQDPGLGLRLIYFSYDVKMKEKGDIPEGYSVSREKKERFSLILESASTNQTSMYLCASNQVNSYEQYFGPGTRLTVT.